These 18 T cell receptor beta chains were all obtained from the same sample, sequenced in a study of identical twins. In TCRdb, the 5' RACE reads were re-called with MiXCR into one record per CDR3 protein. The sample yields 690,000 or so distinct CDR3 sequences, roughly 8% seen once. The data were also submitted as part of a second study, on yellow fever vaccine responses in identical twins.

The specimen was PBMCs. The origin of the receptors is a woman aged 18-29 years in good health.

In this sample, this clonotype turned up a few times. The chain is built from TRBV7-8 and TRBJ2-1; weak D call: TRBD2 (5 bases). Trimming left V 5 bases short and J 7 bases short, with 21 bases between. The CDR3 length is 16 residues. CDR1 and CDR2 (germline): SGHVS, FQNEAQ. CDR3 in DNA: TGTGCCAGCAGCCCCCTCACTAGGCAAGGGTGGAATGAGCAGTTCTTC. This encodes CASSPLTRQGWNEQFF.

This clonotype was picked up a small number of times. The chain uses TRBV3-1 and TRBJ1-6; TRBD1 matches 7 bases. The CDR3 is 16 amino acids. Germline V gives CDR1 LGHDT, CDR2 YNNKEL (reference sequence). V shed 5 bases, J shed 6 bases, and the junction held 10 bases outside the gene matches. CDR3 amino acids: CASSETGMGLNSPLHF. The CDR3 nucleotides are TGTGCCAGCAGCGAGACAGGGATGGGACTTAATTCACCCCTCCACTTT.

Ten or more counts support this clonotype. The chain recombines TRBV29-1 with TRBJ2-7, with D tentatively TRBD2 (6 bases). The CDR3 length is 14 residues. Germline CDR1 and CDR2: SQVTM and ANQGSEA. V was cut by 4 bases and J by 5 bases, with 18 bases left in between. The CDR3 sequence is CSVGGGTKQNEQYF. The CDR3 DNA sequence: TGCAGCGTTGGAGGAGGGACCAAACAGAACGAGCAGTACTTC.

At least ten counts were recorded for this clonotype. The chain combines TRBV7-2 with TRBJ2-1; D gene ambiguous. This CDR3 is 14 amino acids long. CDR1 and CDR2 from the germline V gene are SGHTA and FQGNSA. V was trimmed by 5 bases and J by 0 bases, leaving 8 bases between them. The CDR3 DNA sequence: TGTGCCAGCAGCCCCTCCAGCTCCTACAATGAGCAGTTCTTC. Residues: CASSPSSSYNEQFF.

This sequence joins TRBV6-5 and TRBJ1-2; a possible D gene is TRBD1 (5 bases). This CDR3 contains 16 residues. The germline CDR1 and CDR2 sequences are MNHEY and SVGAGI. V lost 3 bases to trimming and J lost 8 bases, with 22 bases between them. The CDR3 loop is CASSYADVGTQRGYTF. CDR3 DNA: TGTGCCAGCAGTTATGCGGATGTGGGGACTCAGAGGGGCTACACCTTC.

V usage is TRBV3-1 and J usage is TRBJ2-1; the D call may be TRBD1 or TRBD2 (5 bases each). CDR3 length: 15 residues. CDR1 is LGHDT, CDR2 YNNKEL, per germline (reference sequence). Trimming stripped 3 bases from V and 5 bases from J, with 14 bases between. The CDR3 region has the DNA TGTGCCAGCAGCCAGCCCGGGACCAACAACAATGAGCAGTTCTTC. As protein: CASSQPGTNNNEQFF.

This chain links TRBV20-1 with TRBJ2-1, with 11 bases identical to TRBD2. Germline V gives CDR1 DFQATT, CDR2 SNEGSKA (reference sequence). The V and J ends lost 8 bases and 8 bases, in that order; junction bases with no gene match: 5. The CDR3 length is 12 residues. The CDR3 nucleotides are TGCAGTAAACTAGCGGGAGTCTATGAGCAGTTCTTC. It encodes CSKLAGVYEQFF.

This clonotype was seen a handful of times. The rearrangement links TRBV4-1 to TRBJ2-3; TRBD2 aligns across 9 bases. Per the germline V gene, CDR1 is MGHRA and CDR2 is YSYEKL. Trimming removed 4 bases from V and 11 bases from J; junction bases left unmatched: 16. The CDR3 covers 16 residues. CDR3 coding DNA: TGCGCCAGCAGCCCCCGCCTAGCGGGAACCACAGATGGGCAGTATTTT. Encoded protein: CASSPRLAGTTDGQYF.

V is TRBV24-1 and J is TRBJ2-3, with D unclear. This CDR3 comprises 13 residues. Germline V CDR1 and CDR2: KGHDR, SFDVKD. Trimming pared 1 base from V and 6 bases from J, leaving 7 bases between. The CDR3 region has the DNA TGTGCCACCAGTGATTTAGATTTGGATACGCAGTATTTT. Residues: CATSDLDLDTQYF.

This clonotype has just a few counts. The chain is built from TRBV2 and TRBJ2-7; TRBD2 agrees at 7 bases. V was clipped by 7 bases and J by 4 bases; unmatched bases: 16. In germline, CDR1 is SNHLY, CDR2 FYNNEI. The CDR3 has 16 amino acids. The CDR3 region is CASKEIAGWGDYEQYF. The CDR3 bases are TGTGCCAGCAAAGAAATAGCGGGCTGGGGGGATTACGAGCAGTACTTC.

The chain couples TRBV7-2 to TRBJ2-7, with unresolved D. CDR1 is SGHTA, CDR2 FQGNSA, per germline. Trimming took 7 bases from V and 0 from J, leaving 10 bases between them. There are 13 residues in the CDR3. In DNA form, the CDR3 reads TGTGCCAGCAAAACCGGCAACTCCTACGAGCAGTACTTC. As protein: CASKTGNSYEQYF.

This clonotype was detected many times. CDR3 in amino acids: CSARDPLLGELFF. The CDR3 coding sequence is TGCAGTGCTAGAGATCCCCTTCTCGGGGAGCTGTTTTTT. The rearrangement links TRBV20-1 to TRBJ2-2; D remains unclear. The CDR3 spans 13 residues. CDR1 is DFQATT and CDR2 is SNEGSKA in the germline V gene (reference sequence). V was pared by 0 bases and J by 7 bases, with 9 bases between.

This clonotype was detected only a few times. V is TRBV7-9 and J is TRBJ2-2, with D possibly matching TRBD2 (6 bases). The CDR3 has 15 amino acids. V was trimmed by 6 bases and J by 1 base, leaving 12 bases between them. CDR1 and CDR2 from the germline V gene are SEHNR and FQNEAQ (reference sequence). The CDR3 spells CASSLIAVNTGELFF. The DNA for the CDR3 is TGTGCCAGCAGTTTGATAGCGGTGAACACCGGGGAGCTGTTTTTT.

This clonotype was counted only a few times. The chain uses TRBV29-1 and TRBJ2-6, with 9 bases aligning to TRBD2. V lost 0 bases, J lost 3 bases, and 18 bases stayed unmatched. The CDR3 is made up of 21 amino acids. Germline lookup yields CDR1 SQVTM and CDR2 ANQGSEA. DNA for the CDR3: TGCAGCGTTGAAGAGGGGGTAGGCGGGAGGGCCGGGGAGAGTGGGGCCAACGTCCTGACTTTC. Its protein product is CSVEEGVGGRAGESGANVLTF.

The rearrangement joins TRBV11-2 to TRBJ2-1, with 12 bases identical to TRBD2. The CDR3 is made up of 15 amino acids. In germline, CDR1 is SGHAT, CDR2 FQNNGV. With V trimmed by 7 bases and J by 8 bases, 9 bases remained unmatched. CDR3 nucleotide sequence: TGTGCCAGCATCCTACTAGCGGGGGGCTGGGATGAGCAGTTCTTC. It yields the protein CASILLAGGWDEQFF. The variable domain in full, with the rest retrieved from reference TRBV11-2 and TRBJ2-1, is EAGVAQSPRYKIIEKRQSVAFWCNPISGHATLYWYQQILGQGPKLLIQFQNNGVVDDSQLPKDRFSAERLKGVDSTLKIQPAKLEDSAVYLCASILLAGGWDEQFFGPGTRLTVL.

This clonotype occurred a few times. An end of the junction differs from the germline gene, which may be a read error. The chain combines TRBV10-3 with TRBJ2-5; D perhaps matches TRBD2 (6 bases). The CDR3 contains 14 residues. Germline V lookup: CDR1 ENHRY, CDR2 SYGVKD. The CDR3 DNA is TGTGCCATCAGTGAGCGGGACTTCCAAGGGACCCAGTACTTC. Amino acids: CAISERDFQGTQYF.

The chain couples TRBV3-1 to TRBJ1-4; D not resolved. Germline CDR1 and CDR2: LGHDT and YNNKEL (reference sequence). The CDR3 extends over 14 amino acids. The V end lost 3 bases, the J end lost 3 bases, and 8 bases lay between the germline ends. Here the CDR3 DNA reads TGTGCCAGCAGCCACTTCGGAGCTAATGAAAAACTGTTTTTT. As protein: CASSHFGANEKLFF.

The chain uses TRBV7-9 and TRBJ2-3; D unresolved. This CDR3 is 14 amino acids long. Trimming pared 1 base from V and 3 bases from J, leaving 8 bases between. Germline V CDR1 and CDR2: SEHNR, FQNEAQ (reference sequence). This CDR3 is CASSLEITTDTQYF. For the CDR3, the DNA is TGTGCCAGCAGCTTAGAAATAACTACAGATACGCAGTATTTT.